The 21 T cell receptor beta chains below were found in one sample sequenced in a study of read filtering for tumor transcriptome and immune sequencing. The library was built from about 370 ng RNA with molecular barcoded adaptors for alpha/delta and beta/gamma chains. TCRdb re-called the reads through MiXCR, storing one row per CDR3 protein. The sample carries about 15,000 distinct CDR3 sequences, just over 20% recorded once. Material: a population of CD138-negative cells sorted from bone marrow. The receptors originated from a donor at least 40 years old with multiple myeloma.

The rearrangement uses TRBV6-5 and TRBJ2-1, with D unclear. Germline V gives CDR1 MNHEY, CDR2 SVGAGI. V was shortened by 6 bases and J by 4 bases, with 7 bases between the two germline ends. The CDR3 consists of 12 residues. CDR3 in DNA: TGTGCCAGCAGGGGGAAATACAATGAGCAGTTCTTC. Amino acid sequence: CASRGKYNEQFF.

The chain couples TRBV20-1 to TRBJ1-1, with TRBD1 matching over 7 bases. Germline V CDR1 and CDR2: DFQATT, SNEGSKA (reference sequence). This CDR3 contains 14 residues. Trimming took 0 bases from V and 5 from J; bases not matched to a gene: 6. The CDR3 protein is CSAREAGGITEAFF. The DNA of the CDR3 is TGCAGTGCTAGAGAAGCAGGGGGTATTACTGAAGCTTTCTTT.

Remarks on this clonotype: A single base separates this from a much larger clone, so it may be a read error. The V gene is TRBV6-5, the J gene TRBJ1-1; a weak D match, TRBD1 (6 bases). The CDR3 loop spans 14 amino acids. Looked up from germline, CDR1 is MNHEY and CDR2 is SVGAGI. Written as DNA, the CDR3 is TGTTCCAGCAGTCTACAGGGCACGGTCGGTGAAGCTTTCTTT. Its protein is CSSSLQGTVGEAFF.

This clonotype was seen a handful of times. The chain employs TRBV12-3 or TRBV12-4 and TRBJ2-7, with a possible D match to TRBD2 (6 bases). The CDR3 spans 15 residues. Trimming shortened V by 6 bases and J by 5 bases, and 20 bases separated the two germline ends. CDR3 amino acids: CASRFLGGGFNEQYF. CDR3 in DNA: TGTGCCAGCAGGTTTTTAGGAGGAGGGTTCAACGAGCAGTACTTC.

This clonotype was observed at least ten times. The V and J genes are TRBV29-1 and TRBJ2-5; D remains ambiguous. Germline-derived CDR1 and CDR2 are SQVTM and ANQGSEA. The V end lost 5 bases, the J end lost 2 bases, and 6 bases lay between the germline ends. The CDR3 totals 11 residues. The CDR3 DNA is TGCAGCGTTCTAGGGCAAGAGACCCAGTACTTC. It codes for CSVLGQETQYF.

At least ten counts were recorded for this clonotype. J is TRBJ2-7 and V is TRBV4-1; TRBD2 is a possible D gene (6 bases). The germline V gene has CDR1 MGHRA and CDR2 YSYEKL. Between the trimmed V and J ends, which lost 0 bases and 0 bases, there was a span of 15 bases. The CDR3 loop spans 17 amino acids. In nucleotides, the CDR3 is TGCGCCAGCAGCCAAGATTATGGGACTGAGAGCTCCTACGAGCAGTACTTC. Amino acids: CASSQDYGTESSYEQYF.

This clonotype was counted only a few times. This chain uses TRBV7-9 with TRBJ2-1; TRBD2 aligns across 12 bases. There are 16 residues in the CDR3. The V segment lost 5 bases and the J segment 4 bases; nucleotides outside the gene matches: 6. Looked up from germline, CDR1 is SEHNR and CDR2 is FQNEAQ (reference sequence). The CDR3 sequence: CASSRLAGDLYNEQFF. Here the CDR3 DNA reads TGTGCCAGCAGCCGACTAGCGGGAGATCTTTACAATGAGCAGTTCTTC.

This clonotype has only a few counts. The rearrangement uses TRBV20-1 and TRBJ2-3; D unresolved. Germline V gene data show CDR1 as DFQATT and CDR2 as SNEGSKA (reference sequence). V was trimmed by 2 bases and J by 2 bases, leaving 8 bases between them. This CDR3 comprises 13 residues. CDR3 nucleotide sequence: TGCAGTGCTAGATATCACTCCACAGATACGCAGTATTTT. This encodes CSARYHSTDTQYF.

Comments on this clonotype: A much more abundant neighbour one base away suggests this may be a read error. The V and J genes are TRBV6-1 and TRBJ2-3, with 7 bases lining up with TRBD2. Germline CDR1 is MNHNS and CDR2 is SASEGT. The length of the CDR3 is 14 residues. CDR3 sequence: CASGRDLSTDMQYF. The DNA of the CDR3 is TGTGCCAGCGGGAGGGACCTAAGCACAGATATGCAGTATTTT.

For this clonotype: A read error may explain this, as a much larger clone is one base away. The rearrangement links TRBV11-3 to TRBJ2-7; D is unclear. This CDR3 has 11 amino acids. Germline V lookup: CDR1 SGHNT, CDR2 YENEEA. The CDR3 sequence: CVSSSVYEQYF. In DNA form, the CDR3 reads TGTGTCAGCAGCTCCGTCTACGAGCAGTACTTC.

This clonotype was detected many times. The chain recombines TRBV7-2 with TRBJ2-7; 8 nucleotides align to TRBD1. CDR3 size: 15 residues. Germline CDR1 SGHTA, CDR2 FQGNSA. The V gene end was trimmed by 2 bases and the J gene end by 6 bases; junction bases not matched to a gene: 9. The CDR3 region is CASSLSTGAPGEQYF. CDR3 DNA: TGTGCCAGCAGCTTATCGACAGGGGCCCCTGGCGAGCAGTACTTC.

In this sample, this clonotype turned up many times. V usage is TRBV27 and J usage is TRBJ1-2; D is perhaps TRBD1 (5 bases). Looked up from germline, CDR1 is MNHEY and CDR2 is SMNVEV (reference sequence). V gave up 3 bases and J gave up 7 bases, with 9 bases separating them. The CDR3 covers 12 residues. CDR3 sequence reads: CASSLGLFGYTF. As DNA, the CDR3 is TGTGCCAGCAGTTTGGGACTTTTTGGCTACACCTTC.

This clonotype has ten or more counts. The chain uses TRBV29-1 and TRBJ2-1, with unresolved D. CDR1 and CDR2 from the germline V gene are SQVTM and ANQGSEA. Trimming removed 3 bases at V and 4 bases at J, with 7 bases between. CDR3 length: 12 amino acids. DNA for the CDR3: TGCAGCGTTGACTTGGGATACAATGAGCAGTTCTTC. This gives the protein CSVDLGYNEQFF.

V is TRBV7-9 and J is TRBJ1-2, with 8 bases aligning to TRBD1. Germline CDR1 and CDR2: SEHNR and FQNEAQ (reference sequence). The CDR3 contains 15 residues. The V and J ends lost 6 bases and 3 bases, in that order; junction bases with no gene match: 9. CDR3 bases: TGTGCCAGCAGACCCTCGGCAGGGGGCGACTATGGCTACACCTTC. The encoded protein is CASRPSAGGDYGYTF.

Note on this clonotype: This may come from a read error, since a much larger clone is one base off. In DNA, the CDR3 is TGTGCCGGCAGCTGGACCGTGGCGCTAGCGGGACCCAGCTCCTACAATGAGCAGTTCTTC. As protein: CAGSWTVALAGPSSYNEQFF. The V gene is TRBV5-6, the J gene TRBJ2-1; 9 bases align to TRBD2. Germline CDR1 SGHDT, CDR2 YYEEEE. The CDR3 spans 20 residues.

This clonotype was observed at least ten times. V is TRBV27 and J is TRBJ2-3; D ambiguous. Trimming removed 5 bases from V and 2 bases from J, with 11 bases in between. CDR3 length: 14 residues. In germline, CDR1 is MNHEY, CDR2 SMNVEV (reference sequence). CDR3 in amino acids: CASSLYTHTDTQYF. CDR3 in DNA: TGTGCCAGCAGTCTATACACCCACACAGATACGCAGTATTTT.

This clonotype was seen a single time. A far larger clone is one nucleotide away, so this likely arose from a read error. The chain employs TRBV5-6 and TRBJ2-5, with unresolved D. The germline V gene has CDR1 SGHDT and CDR2 YYEEEE. V gave up 1 base and J gave up 13 bases, with 14 bases separating them. CDR3 length: 12 amino acids. DNA for the CDR3: TGTGCCAGCAGCTTGAGTTCGGCCACCTTGTACTTC. Translated: CASSLSSATLYF.

This clonotype was counted many times. The V call is TRBV19, the J call TRBJ2-2; D not resolved. Germline CDR1 is LNHDA and CDR2 is SQIVND (reference sequence). The V end lost 7 bases, the J end lost 3 bases, and 9 bases lay between the germline ends. The CDR3 spans 13 residues. The DNA of the CDR3 is TGTGCCAGTAATCTCGGGCACACCGGGGAGCTGTTTTTT. Amino acids: CASNLGHTGELFF.

At least ten counts were recorded for this clonotype. This chain links TRBV6-5 with TRBJ1-1; no firm D call. Germline V CDR1 and CDR2: MNHEY, SVGAGI. Trimming shortened V by 0 bases and J by 3 bases, and 11 bases separated the two germline ends. The CDR3 has 15 residues. CDR3 protein: CASSYSHEGYTEAFF. As DNA, the CDR3 is TGTGCCAGCAGTTACTCGCACGAGGGCTACACTGAAGCTTTCTTT.

This clonotype occurred many times. This chain links TRBV6-2 or TRBV6-3 with TRBJ2-1, with D possibly being TRBD2 (7 bases). The germline V gene has CDR1 MNHEY and CDR2 SVGEGT. The CDR3 runs to 15 residues. V lost 0 bases and J lost 10, with 16 bases in between. This CDR3 reads CASSYSDAGADEQFF. The CDR3 coding sequence is TGTGCCAGCAGTTACTCGGATGCGGGGGCCGACGAGCAGTTCTTC.

This clonotype was seen ten or more times. The chain links TRBV20-1 to TRBJ2-7; D is uncertain. The CDR3 spans 11 residues. V was trimmed by 4 bases and J by 2 bases, leaving 6 bases between them. Germline values: CDR1 DFQATT, CDR2 SNEGSKA (reference sequence). CDR3 nucleotides: TGCAGTGCTACCGCCGCCTACGAGCAGTACTTC. It codes for CSATAAYEQYF.